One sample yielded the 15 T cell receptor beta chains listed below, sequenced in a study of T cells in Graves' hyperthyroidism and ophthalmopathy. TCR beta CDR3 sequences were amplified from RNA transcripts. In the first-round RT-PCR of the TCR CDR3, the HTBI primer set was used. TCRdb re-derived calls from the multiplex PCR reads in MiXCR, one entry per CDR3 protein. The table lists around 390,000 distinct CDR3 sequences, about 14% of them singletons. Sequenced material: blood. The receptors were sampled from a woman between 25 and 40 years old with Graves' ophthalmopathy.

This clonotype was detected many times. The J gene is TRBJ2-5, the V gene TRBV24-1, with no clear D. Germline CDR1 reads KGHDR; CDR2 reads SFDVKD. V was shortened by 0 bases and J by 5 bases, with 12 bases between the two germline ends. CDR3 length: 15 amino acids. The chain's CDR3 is CATSDLRTAGETQYF. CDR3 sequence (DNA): TGTGCCACCAGTGATTTGCGGACGGCTGGGGAGACCCAGTACTTC.

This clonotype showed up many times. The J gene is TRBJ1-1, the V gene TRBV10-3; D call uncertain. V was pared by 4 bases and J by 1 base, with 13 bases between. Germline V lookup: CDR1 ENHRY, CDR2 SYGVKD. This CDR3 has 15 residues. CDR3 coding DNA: TGTGCCATCAGTGGGATGATTCGGCAGAACACTGAAGCTTTCTTT. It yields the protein CAISGMIRQNTEAFF.

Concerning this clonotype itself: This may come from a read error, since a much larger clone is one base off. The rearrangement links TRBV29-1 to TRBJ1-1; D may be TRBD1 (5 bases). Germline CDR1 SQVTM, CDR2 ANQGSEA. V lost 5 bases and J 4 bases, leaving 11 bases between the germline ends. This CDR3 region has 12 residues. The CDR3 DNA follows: TGCAGCGTTAGCGAGGGGAGCACTGAAGCTTTCTTT. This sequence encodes CSVSEGSTEAFF.

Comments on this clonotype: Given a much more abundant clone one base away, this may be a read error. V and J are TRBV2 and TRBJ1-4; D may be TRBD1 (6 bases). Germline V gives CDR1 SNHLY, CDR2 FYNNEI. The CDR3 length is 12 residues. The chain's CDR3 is CASTLYREKLLF. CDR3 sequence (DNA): TGTGCCAGCACCCTCTACAGGGAAAAACTGCTTTTT. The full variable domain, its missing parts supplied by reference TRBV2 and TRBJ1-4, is EPEVTQTPSHQVTQMGQEVILRCVPISNHLYFYWYRQILGQKVEFLVSFYNNEISEKSEIFDDQFSVERPDGSNFTLKIRSTKLEDSAMYFCASTLYREKLLFGSGTQLSVL.

CDR3 sequence: CASSLYALGRDQSLSYEQYF. Written as DNA, the CDR3 is TGTGCCAGCAGTTTATATGCCCTGGGCAGGGACCAGTCTTTATCCTACGAGCAGTACTTC. The genes are TRBV28 and TRBJ2-7; D assignment may be TRBD1 or TRBD2 (5 bases each). The CDR3 sequence is 20 residues long. CDR1 MDHEN and CDR2 SYDVKM come from the germline V gene. Trimming took 1 base from V and 1 from J, leaving 26 bases between them.

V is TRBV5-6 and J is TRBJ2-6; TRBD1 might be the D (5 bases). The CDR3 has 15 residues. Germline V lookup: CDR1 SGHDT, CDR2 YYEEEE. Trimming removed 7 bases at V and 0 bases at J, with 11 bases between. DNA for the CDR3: TGTGCCAGCTATGCAGGGCCCTCTGGGGCCAACGTCCTGACTTTC. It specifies CASYAGPSGANVLTF.

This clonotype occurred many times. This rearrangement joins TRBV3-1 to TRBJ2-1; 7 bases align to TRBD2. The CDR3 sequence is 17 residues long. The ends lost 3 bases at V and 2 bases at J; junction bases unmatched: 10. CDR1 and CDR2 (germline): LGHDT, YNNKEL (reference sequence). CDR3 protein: CASSHPRRGWPYNEQFF. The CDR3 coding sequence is TGTGCCAGCAGCCACCCCAGGCGGGGGTGGCCCTACAATGAGCAGTTCTTC.

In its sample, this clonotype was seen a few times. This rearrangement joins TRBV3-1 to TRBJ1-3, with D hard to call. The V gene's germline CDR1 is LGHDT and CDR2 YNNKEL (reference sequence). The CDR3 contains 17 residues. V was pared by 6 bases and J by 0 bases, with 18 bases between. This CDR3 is CASSFRMKLSSGNTIYF. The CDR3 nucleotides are TGTGCCAGCAGTTTCAGGATGAAGTTGAGCTCTGGAAACACCATATATTTT.

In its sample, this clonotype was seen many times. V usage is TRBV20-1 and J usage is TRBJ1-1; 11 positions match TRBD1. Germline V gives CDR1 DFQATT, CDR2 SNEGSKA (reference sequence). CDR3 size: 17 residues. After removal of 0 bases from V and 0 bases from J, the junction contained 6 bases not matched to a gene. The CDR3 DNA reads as TGCAGTGCTAGAGATCCGGACAGGGGGCTCGTGAACACTGAAGCTTTCTTT. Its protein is CSARDPDRGLVNTEAFF.

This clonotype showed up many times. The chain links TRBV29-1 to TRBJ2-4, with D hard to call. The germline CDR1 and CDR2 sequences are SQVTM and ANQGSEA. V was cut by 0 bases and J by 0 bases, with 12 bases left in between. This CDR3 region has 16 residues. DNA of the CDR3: TGCAGCGTTGAAGATCCCCTGCCGATAGCCAAAAACATTCAGTACTTC. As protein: CSVEDPLPIAKNIQYF.

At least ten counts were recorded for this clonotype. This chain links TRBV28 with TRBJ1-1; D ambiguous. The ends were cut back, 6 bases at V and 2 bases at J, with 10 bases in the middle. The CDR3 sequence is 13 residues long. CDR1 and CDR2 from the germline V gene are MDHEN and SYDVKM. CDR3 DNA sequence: TGTGCCAGCAGGATCGGACTTAACACTGAAGCTTTCTTT. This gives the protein CASRIGLNTEAFF.

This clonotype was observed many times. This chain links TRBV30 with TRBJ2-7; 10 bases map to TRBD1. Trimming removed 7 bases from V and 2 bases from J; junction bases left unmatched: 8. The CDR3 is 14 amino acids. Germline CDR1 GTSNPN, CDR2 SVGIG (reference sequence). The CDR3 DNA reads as TGTGCCTTCCACGGGACAGGGGTAACCTACGAGCAGTACTTC. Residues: CAFHGTGVTYEQYF. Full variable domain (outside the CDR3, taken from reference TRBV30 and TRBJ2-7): SQTIHQWPATLVQPVGSPLSLECTVEGTSNPNLYWYRQAAGRGLQLLFYSVGIGQISSEVPQNLSASRPQDRQFILSSKKLLLSDSGFYLCAFHGTGVTYEQYFGPGTRLTVT.

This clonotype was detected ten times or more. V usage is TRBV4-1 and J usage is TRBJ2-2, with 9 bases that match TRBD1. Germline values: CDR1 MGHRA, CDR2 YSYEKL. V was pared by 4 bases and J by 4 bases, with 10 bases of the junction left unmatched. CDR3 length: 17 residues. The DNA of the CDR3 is TGCGCCAGCAGCCCCAGCGGGACAGGGTCGGGCACCGGGGAGCTGTTTTTT. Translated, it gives CASSPSGTGSGTGELFF.

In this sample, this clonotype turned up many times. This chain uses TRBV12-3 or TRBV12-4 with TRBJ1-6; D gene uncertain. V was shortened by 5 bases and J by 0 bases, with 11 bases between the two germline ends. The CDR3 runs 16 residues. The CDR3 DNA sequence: TGTGCCAGCAGTCTACGCATGAGCTCCTATAATTCACCCCTCCACTTT. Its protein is CASSLRMSSYNSPLHF.

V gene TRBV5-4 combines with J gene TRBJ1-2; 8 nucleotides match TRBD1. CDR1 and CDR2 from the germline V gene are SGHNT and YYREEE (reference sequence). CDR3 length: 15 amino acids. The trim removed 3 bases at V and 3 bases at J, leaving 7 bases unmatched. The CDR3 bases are TGTGCCAGCAGCTCTCGGACAGGGCTTGACTATGGCTACACCTTC. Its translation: CASSSRTGLDYGYTF.